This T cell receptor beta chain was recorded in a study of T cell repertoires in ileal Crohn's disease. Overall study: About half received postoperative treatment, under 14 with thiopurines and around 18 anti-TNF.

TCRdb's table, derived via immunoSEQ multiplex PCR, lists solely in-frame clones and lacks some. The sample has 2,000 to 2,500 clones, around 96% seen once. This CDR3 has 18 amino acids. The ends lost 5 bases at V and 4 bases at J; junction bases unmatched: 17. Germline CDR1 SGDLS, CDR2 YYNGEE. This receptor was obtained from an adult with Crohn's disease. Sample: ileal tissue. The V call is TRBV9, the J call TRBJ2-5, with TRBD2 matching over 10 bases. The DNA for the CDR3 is TGTGCCAGCAGGTTGGGGGCTAGCGGGAGCCTTGAGGTAGAGACCCAGTACTTC. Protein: CASRLGASGSLEVETQYF.